This record covers a single T cell receptor beta chain. Its antigen is unknown. PCR used 60 Vbeta primers and 13 Jbeta primers. The table came from immunoSEQ multiplex PCR; TCRdb's copy has only in-frame clones and leaves some out. The table lists around 180,000 clones, just under 80% of them singletons. The sample originates from a study of cytomegalovirus exposure and HLA in healthy donors. The ends lost 0 bases at V and 2 bases at J; junction bases unmatched: 3. CDR3 length equals 15 residues. Germline V gene sequence: CDR1 LGHNA, CDR2 YSLEER. Study-wide points: Sequencing probably produced one cluster of sequence variants that were highly shared.

Sequencing used PBMCs. The rearrangement links TRBV4-3 to TRBJ2-7; 8 nucleotides line up with TRBD1. This clonotype originated in a woman under 40 in good health and CMV-seropositive. CDR3: CASSQDDRGPYEQYF. DNA of the CDR3: TGCGCCAGCAGCCAAGATGACAGGGGTCCCTACGAGCAGTACTTC.